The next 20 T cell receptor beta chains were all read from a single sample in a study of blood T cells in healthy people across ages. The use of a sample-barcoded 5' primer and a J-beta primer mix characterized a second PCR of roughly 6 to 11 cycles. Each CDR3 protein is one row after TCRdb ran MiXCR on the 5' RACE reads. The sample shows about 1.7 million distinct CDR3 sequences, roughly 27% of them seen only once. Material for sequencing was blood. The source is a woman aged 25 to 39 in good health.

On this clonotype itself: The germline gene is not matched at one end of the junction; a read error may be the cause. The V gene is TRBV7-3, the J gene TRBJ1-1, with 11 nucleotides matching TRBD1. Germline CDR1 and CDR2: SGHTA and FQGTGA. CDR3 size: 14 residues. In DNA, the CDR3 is TGTGCCAGCAGCTTAGATGGGACAGGGGGTGAAACTTTCTTT. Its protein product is CASSLDGTGGETFF. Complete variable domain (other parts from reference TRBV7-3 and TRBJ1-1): GAGVSQTPSNKVTEKGKYVELRCDPISGHTALYWYRQSLGQGPEFLIYFQGTGAADDSGLPNDRFFAVRPEGSVSTLKIQRTERGDSAVYLCASSLDGTGGETFFGQGTRLTVV.

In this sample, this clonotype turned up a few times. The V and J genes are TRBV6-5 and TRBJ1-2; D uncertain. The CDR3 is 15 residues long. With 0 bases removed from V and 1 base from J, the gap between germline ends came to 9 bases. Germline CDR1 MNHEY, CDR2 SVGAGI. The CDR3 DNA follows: TGTGCCAGCAGTTACTCGGCAGGCCTTAACTATGGCTACACCTTC. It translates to CASSYSAGLNYGYTF.

CDR3 sequence: CASSPWDTANEQYF. DNA for the CDR3: TGTGCCAGCAGTCCGTGGGACACTGCCAACGAGCAGTACTTC. The rearrangement joins TRBV12-3 or TRBV12-4 to TRBJ2-4; tentatively, D is TRBD1 (6 bases). The J call is doubtful: the DNA matches TRBJ2-7 better. The CDR3 contains 14 residues.

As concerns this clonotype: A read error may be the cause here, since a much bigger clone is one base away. The CDR3 reads CAISEGEGLNSYEQYF. The CDR3 coding sequence is TGTGCCATCAGTGAAGGGGAAGGGCTAAACTCCTACGAGCAGTACTTC. The gene calls are TRBV10-3 and TRBJ2-7, with D possibly matching TRBD1 (5 bases). From germline, CDR1 is ENHRY and CDR2 SYGVKD. The CDR3 spans 16 residues. Trimming shortened V by 3 bases and J by 0 bases, and 15 bases separated the two germline ends.

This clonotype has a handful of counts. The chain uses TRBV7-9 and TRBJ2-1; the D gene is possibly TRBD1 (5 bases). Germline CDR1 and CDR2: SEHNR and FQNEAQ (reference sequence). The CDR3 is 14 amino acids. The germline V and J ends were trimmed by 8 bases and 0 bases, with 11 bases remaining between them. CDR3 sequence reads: CASLDTSSYNEQFF. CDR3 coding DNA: TGTGCCAGCTTGGACACCAGCTCCTACAATGAGCAGTTCTTC.

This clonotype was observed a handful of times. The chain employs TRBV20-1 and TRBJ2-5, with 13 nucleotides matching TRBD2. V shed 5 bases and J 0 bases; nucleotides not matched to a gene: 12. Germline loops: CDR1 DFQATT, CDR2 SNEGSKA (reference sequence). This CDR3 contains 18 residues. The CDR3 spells CSARAPGLAGTYQETQYF. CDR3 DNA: TGCAGTGCTCGCGCCCCGGGACTAGCGGGGACCTACCAAGAGACCCAGTACTTC.

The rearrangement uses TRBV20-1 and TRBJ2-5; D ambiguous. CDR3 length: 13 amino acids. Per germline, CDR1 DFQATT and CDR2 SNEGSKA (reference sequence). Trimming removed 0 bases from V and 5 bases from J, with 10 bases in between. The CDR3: CSARDRPAETQYF. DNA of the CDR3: TGCAGTGCTAGAGATCGACCCGCGGAGACCCAGTACTTC.

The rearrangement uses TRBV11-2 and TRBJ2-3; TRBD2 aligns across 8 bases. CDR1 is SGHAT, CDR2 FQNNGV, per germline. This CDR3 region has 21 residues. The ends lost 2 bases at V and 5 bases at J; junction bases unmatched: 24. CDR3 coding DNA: TGTGCCAGCAGCTTACCTCTTAGACTAGCGCGACCCGGCGTTAGGGGAGATACGCAGTATTTT. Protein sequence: CASSLPLRLARPGVRGDTQYF.

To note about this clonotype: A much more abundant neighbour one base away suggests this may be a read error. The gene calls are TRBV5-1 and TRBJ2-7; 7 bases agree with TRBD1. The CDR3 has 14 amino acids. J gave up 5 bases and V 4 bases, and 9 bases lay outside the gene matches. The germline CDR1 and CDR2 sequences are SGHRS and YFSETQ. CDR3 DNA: TGCGCCAGCAGCGCCGGGACAGAGTTCAACGAGCAGTACTTC. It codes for CASSAGTEFNEQYF.

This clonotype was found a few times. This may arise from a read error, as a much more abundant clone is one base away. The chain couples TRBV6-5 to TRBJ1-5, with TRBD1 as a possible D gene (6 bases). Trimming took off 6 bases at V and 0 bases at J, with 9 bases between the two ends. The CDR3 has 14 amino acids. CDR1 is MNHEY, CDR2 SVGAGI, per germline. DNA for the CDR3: TGTGCCAGCAGGCGGACAGCTAGCAATCAGCCCCAGCATTTT. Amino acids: CASRRTASNQPQHF.

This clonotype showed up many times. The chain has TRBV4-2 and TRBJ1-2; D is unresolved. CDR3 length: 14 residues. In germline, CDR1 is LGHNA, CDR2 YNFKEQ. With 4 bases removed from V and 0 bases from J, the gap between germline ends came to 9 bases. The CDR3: CASSRPQPNYGYTF. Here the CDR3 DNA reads TGTGCCAGCAGCCGGCCCCAGCCTAACTATGGCTACACCTTC.

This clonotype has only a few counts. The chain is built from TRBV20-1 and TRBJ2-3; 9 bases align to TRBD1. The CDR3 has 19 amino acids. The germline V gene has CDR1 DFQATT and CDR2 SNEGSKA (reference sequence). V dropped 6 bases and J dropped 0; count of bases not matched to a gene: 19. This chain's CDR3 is CSAVGHRDRESRSTDTQYF. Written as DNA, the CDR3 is TGCAGTGCGGTTGGGCACCGGGACAGGGAAAGCCGGAGCACAGATACGCAGTATTTT.

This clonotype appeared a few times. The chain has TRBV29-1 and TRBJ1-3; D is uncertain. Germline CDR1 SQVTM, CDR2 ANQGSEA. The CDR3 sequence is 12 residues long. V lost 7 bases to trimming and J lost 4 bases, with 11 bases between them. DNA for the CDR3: TGCAGCGCAAAAAATCGGGGAAACACCATATATTTT. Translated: CSAKNRGNTIYF.

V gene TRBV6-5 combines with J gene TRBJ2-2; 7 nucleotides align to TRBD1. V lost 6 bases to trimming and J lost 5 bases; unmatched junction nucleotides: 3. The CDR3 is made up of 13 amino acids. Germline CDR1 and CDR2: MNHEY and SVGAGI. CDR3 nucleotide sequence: TGTGCCAGCAGAAAACAGGGGACCGGGGAGCTGTTTTTT. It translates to CASRKQGTGELFF.

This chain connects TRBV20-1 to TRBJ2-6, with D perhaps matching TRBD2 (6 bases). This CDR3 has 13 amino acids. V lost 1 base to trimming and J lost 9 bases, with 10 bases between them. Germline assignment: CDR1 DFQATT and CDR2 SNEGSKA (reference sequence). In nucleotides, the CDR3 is TGCAGTGCTAGAGGCCAGGGAGGCAACGTCCTGACTTTC. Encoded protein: CSARGQGGNVLTF.

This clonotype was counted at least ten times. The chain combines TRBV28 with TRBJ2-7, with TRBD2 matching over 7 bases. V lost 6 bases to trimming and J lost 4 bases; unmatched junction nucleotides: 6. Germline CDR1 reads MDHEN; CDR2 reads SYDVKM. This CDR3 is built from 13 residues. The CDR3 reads CASRTGGEYEQYF. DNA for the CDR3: TGTGCCAGCAGAACTGGGGGGGAGTACGAGCAGTACTTC.

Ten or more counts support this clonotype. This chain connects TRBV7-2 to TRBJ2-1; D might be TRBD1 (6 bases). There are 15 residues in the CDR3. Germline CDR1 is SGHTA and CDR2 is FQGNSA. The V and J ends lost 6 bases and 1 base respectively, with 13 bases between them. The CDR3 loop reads CASRQDRGSYNEQFF. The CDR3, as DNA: TGTGCCAGCAGGCAGGACAGAGGGTCCTACAATGAGCAGTTCTTC.

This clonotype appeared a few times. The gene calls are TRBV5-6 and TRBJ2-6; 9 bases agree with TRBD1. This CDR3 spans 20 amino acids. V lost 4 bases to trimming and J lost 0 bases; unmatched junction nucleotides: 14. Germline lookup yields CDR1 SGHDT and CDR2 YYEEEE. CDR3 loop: CASSDLLRDRAFSGANVLTF. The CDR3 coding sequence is TGTGCCAGCAGCGATCTTTTACGGGACAGGGCTTTCTCTGGGGCCAACGTCCTGACTTTC.

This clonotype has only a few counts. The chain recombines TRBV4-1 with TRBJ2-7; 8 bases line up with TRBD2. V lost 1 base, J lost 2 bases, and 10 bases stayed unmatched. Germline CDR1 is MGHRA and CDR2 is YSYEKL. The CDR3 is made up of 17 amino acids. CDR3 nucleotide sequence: TGCGCCAGCAGCCAAGCAAGAACGGGGGGGGCCCCCTACGAGCAGTACTTC. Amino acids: CASSQARTGGAPYEQYF.

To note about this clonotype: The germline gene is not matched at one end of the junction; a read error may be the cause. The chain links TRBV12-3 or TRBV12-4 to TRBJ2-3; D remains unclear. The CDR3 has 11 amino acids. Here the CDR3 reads CVSSFTDTQYF. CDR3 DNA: TGTGTCAGCAGTTTTACAGATACGCAGTATTTT.